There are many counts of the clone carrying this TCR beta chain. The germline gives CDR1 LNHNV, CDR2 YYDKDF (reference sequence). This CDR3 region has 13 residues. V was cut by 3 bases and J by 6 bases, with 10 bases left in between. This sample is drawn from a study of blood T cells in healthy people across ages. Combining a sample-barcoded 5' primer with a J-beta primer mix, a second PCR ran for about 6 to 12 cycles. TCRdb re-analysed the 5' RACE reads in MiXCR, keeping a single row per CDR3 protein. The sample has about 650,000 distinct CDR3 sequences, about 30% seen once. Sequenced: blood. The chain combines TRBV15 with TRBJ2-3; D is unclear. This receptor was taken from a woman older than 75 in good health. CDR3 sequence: CATSRPPQDTQYF. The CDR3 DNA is TGTGCCACCAGCAGGCCGCCTCAGGATACGCAGTATTTT.